These 17 T cell receptor beta chains came from one sample sequenced in a study of cytomegalovirus exposure and HLA in healthy donors. The PCR used 60 Vbeta and 13 Jbeta primers. Only in-frame clones appear in the TCRdb table, and some are missing; sequencing was by immunoSEQ multiplex PCR. The repertoire consists of hundreds of thousands of clones, with approximately 70% occurring once and the leading ten covering approximately 2.5%. Sequencing was performed on PBMCs. The receptors come from a female donor in good health and CMV-seronegative.

CDR3 loop: CASSFGQGVSGYTF. The CDR3 nucleotides read TGTGCCAGCAGCTTTGGACAGGGGGTTAGCGGCTACACCTTC. The V call is TRBV5-4, the J call TRBJ1-2; TRBD1 matches 10 bases. There are 14 residues in the CDR3. V gave up 2 bases and J gave up 8 bases; unmatched junction bases: 6. CDR1 is SGHNT and CDR2 is YYREEE in the germline V gene (reference sequence).

For this clone: An end of the junction differs from the germline gene, which may be a read error. The chain uses TRBV6-5 and TRBJ2-3, with 7 bases fitting TRBD2. Germline values: CDR1 MNHEY, CDR2 SVGAGI. The CDR3 totals 15 residues. CDR3 in DNA: TGTGCCAGCAGTTTGACGTTGCGGGAGACAGATGCGCAGTATTTT. Its protein product is CASSLTLRETDAQYF.

The chain is built from TRBV7-9 and TRBJ2-5; unclear D gene. Germline CDR1 and CDR2: SEHNR and FQNEAQ (reference sequence). V was cut by 1 base and J by 1 base, with 7 bases left in between. This CDR3 has 14 amino acids. CDR3 region: CASSLGTGQETQYF. CDR3 DNA sequence: TGTGCCAGCAGCTTAGGAACTGGCCAAGAGACCCAGTACTTC.

The chain couples TRBV4-1 to TRBJ1-1; a weak D match, TRBD1 (5 bases). V lost 0 bases, J lost 10 bases, and 18 bases lay in between. The germline gives CDR1 MGHRA, CDR2 YSYEKL. This CDR3 has 15 amino acids. CDR3 residues: CASSQDPIQALGAFF. The CDR3 nucleotides read TGCGCCAGCAGCCAAGATCCTATACAGGCCCTGGGAGCTTTCTTT.

This chain connects TRBV19 to TRBJ2-7; TRBD1 aligns across 7 bases. The V gene end was trimmed by 4 bases and the J gene end by 0 bases; junction bases not matched to a gene: 3. The germline CDR1 and CDR2 sequences are LNHDA and SQIVND (reference sequence). This CDR3 region has 14 residues. The CDR3 reads CASSTGTVSYEQYF. The DNA of the CDR3 is TGTGCCAGTAGTACCGGGACAGTCTCCTACGAGCAGTACTTC.

This clone was found a few times. This chain uses TRBV18 with TRBJ1-3; 7 bases fit TRBD1. Germline V gene sequence: CDR1 KGHSH, CDR2 LQKENI. Losses at the gene ends were 5 bases for V and 0 bases for J; bases not matched to a gene: 4. The CDR3 is 15 amino acids. This CDR3 is CASSNSGGSGNTIYF. The CDR3 nucleotides are TGTGCCAGCTCAAACTCAGGGGGCTCTGGAAACACCATATATTTT.

The V call is TRBV29-1, the J call TRBJ2-7, with 9 bases identical to TRBD1. There are 17 residues in the CDR3. V lost 4 bases and J lost 3; bases outside the gene matches: 16. CDR1 and CDR2 from the germline V gene are SQVTM and ANQGSEA. The CDR3, as DNA: TGCAGCGTTGGAGCCCGATCCCGTGGACAGGGGAGCTACGAGCAGTACTTC. It translates to CSVGARSRGQGSYEQYF.

The chain links TRBV19 to TRBJ2-1; D possibly corresponds to TRBD1 (5 bases). Germline values: CDR1 LNHDA, CDR2 SQIVND (reference sequence). The CDR3 length is 15 residues. Trimming took off 3 bases at V and 0 bases at J, with 9 bases between the two ends. The CDR3 nucleotides are TGTGCCAGTAGTATTGACAGTAGCTCCTACAATGAGCAGTTCTTC. This translates into CASSIDSSSYNEQFF.

V usage is TRBV30 and J usage is TRBJ2-1; the match to TRBD2 covers 8 bases. There are 18 residues in the CDR3. Germline CDR1 reads GTSNPN; CDR2 reads SVGIG (reference sequence). Losses at the gene ends were 3 bases for V and 8 bases for J; bases not matched to a gene: 21. The DNA of the CDR3 is TGTGCCTGGAGGCAAAAAAGGCGGGCGGGAGGCGGAGAAGATGAGCAGTTCTTC. This gives the protein CAWRQKRRAGGGEDEQFF.

This clone was observed a handful of times. The CDR3 nucleotides are TGTGCCAGCAGCTTACTAGCGCTTAACGAGCAGTACTTC. It is translated as CASSLLALNEQYF. J is TRBJ2-7 and V is TRBV11-1; TRBD2 is a possible D gene (6 bases). The CDR3 is 13 residues long. Germline V gene data show CDR1 as SGHAT and CDR2 as FQDESV (reference sequence). Trimming cost V 2 bases and J 5 bases, with 10 bases left between them.

CDR3 residues: CASSVGPRETQYF. For the CDR3, the DNA is TGTGCCAGCAGCGTAGGGCCACGAGAGACCCAGTACTTC. The chain has TRBV9 and TRBJ2-5; D unresolved. Trimming stripped 0 bases from V and 4 bases from J, with 7 bases between. The CDR3 contains 13 residues. The germline CDR1 and CDR2 sequences are SGDLS and YYNGEE.

The DNA for the CDR3 is TGTGCCAGCAGTGAAGGGGCGAACACTGAAGCTTTCTTT. Protein sequence: CASSEGANTEAFF. The chain is built from TRBV2 and TRBJ1-1; D not certain. V lost 1 base and J lost 1, with 4 bases in between. The CDR3 covers 13 residues. Germline lookup yields CDR1 SNHLY and CDR2 FYNNEI.

This chain uses TRBV6-5 with TRBJ2-5; 7 bases line up with TRBD1. The J call may be wrong; the DNA end is better matched by TRBJ2-7. This CDR3 is 13 amino acids long. CDR1 is MNHEY, CDR2 SVGAGI, per germline. CDR3 DNA: TGTGCCAGCAGTTATACAGGGGTGTACGAGCAGTACTTC. Translation: CASSYTGVYEQYF.

This rearrangement joins TRBV4-1 to TRBJ1-1; D is undetermined. Germline-derived CDR1 and CDR2 are MGHRA and YSYEKL. The CDR3 is 14 residues long. Trimming shortened V by 0 bases and J by 10 bases, and 15 bases separated the two germline ends. The CDR3 bases are TGCGCCAGCAGCCAAGATCTTGGTACCCCGGGAGCTTTCTTT. Its translation: CASSQDLGTPGAFF.

The chain is built from TRBV11-1 and TRBJ2-1; 11 positions match TRBD2. The CDR3 consists of 15 residues. J was trimmed by 2 bases and V by 5 bases; bases with no gene match: 2. Looked up from germline, CDR1 is SGHAT and CDR2 is FQDESV (reference sequence). Here the CDR3 reads CASSPTSGTYNEQFF. DNA of the CDR3: TGTGCCAGCAGCCCGACTAGCGGGACCTACAATGAGCAGTTCTTC.

The rearrangement links TRBV28 to TRBJ2-7; 8 bases are a match to TRBD2. Germline V gives CDR1 MDHEN, CDR2 SYDVKM. The CDR3 is 15 residues long. With 3 bases clipped from V and 7 bases from J, the junction kept 11 bases outside the gene matches. The CDR3 loop reads CASSLAGGLEGEQYF. Written as DNA, the CDR3 is TGTGCCAGCAGTTTGGCGGGAGGATTAGAAGGGGAGCAGTACTTC.

The chain recombines TRBV5-1 with TRBJ2-2; D might be TRBD2 (5 bases). With 1 base removed from V and 0 bases from J, the gap between germline ends came to 13 bases. Germline CDR1 is SGHRS and CDR2 is YFSETQ. CDR3 length equals 17 residues. CDR3 DNA sequence: TGCGCCAGCAGCTTGAGAGTCCGGGGATCGAACACCGGGGAGCTGTTTTTT. It encodes CASSLRVRGSNTGELFF. Drawing the rest from reference TRBV5-1 and TRBJ2-2, the complete variable domain is KAGVTQTPRYLIKTRGQQVTLSCSPISGHRSVSWYQQTPGQGLQFLFEYFSETQRNKGNFPGRFSGRQFSNSRSEMNVSTLELGDSALYLCASSLRVRGSNTGELFFGEGSRLTVL.